These 9 T cell receptor beta chains originate from one sample sequenced in a study of quantifying T cell responses using KT2 cells. Looking at the study overall: RNA was reverse transcribed with TCR alpha and beta constant-region primers.

The cDNA 3' end received a ligated oligonucleotide with a UMI. The first PCR ran around 4 cycles with an equimolar RC1.1 and RC1.2 beta primer mix. A single record per CDR3 protein comes from TCRdb applying MiXCR to the UMI-ligation and nested PCR reads. The data hold about 53,000 distinct CDR3 sequences, with roughly an eighth observed a single time. Sample: PBMCs spiked with cells of the T cell clone KT2. These receptors originate from a human donor.

This clonotype was seen repeatedly, ten times or more. The CDR3 loop is CSEWGTLEDTQYF. CDR3 DNA: TGCAGCGAGTGGGGGACCCTCGAAGATACGCAGTATTTT. The chain has TRBV29-1 and TRBJ2-3; either TRBD1 or TRBD2 may fit D (5 bases each). Germline CDR1 reads SQVTM; CDR2 reads ANQGSEA. CDR3 length: 13 residues. Between the trimmed V and J ends, which lost 7 bases and 5 bases, there was a span of 16 bases.

This clonotype was observed many times. V gene TRBV20-1 combines with J gene TRBJ2-3, with TRBD2 matching over 13 bases. The germline gives CDR1 DFQATT, CDR2 SNEGSKA (reference sequence). V shed 3 bases, J shed 5 bases, and the junction held 5 bases outside the gene matches. The CDR3 is 15 residues long. The CDR3 here is CSASRTSGGLDTQYF. The CDR3, as DNA: TGCAGTGCTAGTAGGACTAGCGGGGGTCTAGATACGCAGTATTTT.

This clonotype has a count of ten or more. The chain is built from TRBV4-1 and TRBJ2-1, with D maybe TRBD2 (6 bases). The ends were cut back, 1 base at V and 2 bases at J, with 18 bases in the middle. CDR3 length equals 18 residues. Germline CDR1 MGHRA, CDR2 YSYEKL. DNA of the CDR3: TGCGCCAGCAGCCAAGTGGATGGGGCTAGCGATCCCTACAATGAGCAGTTCTTC. Translating gives CASSQVDGASDPYNEQFF.

In its sample, this clonotype was seen many times. The chain recombines TRBV29-1 with TRBJ2-3; D perhaps matches TRBD1 (7 bases). Germline loops: CDR1 SQVTM, CDR2 ANQGSEA. The V gene lost 4 bases and the J gene lost 8 bases, with 22 bases spanning the gap. This CDR3 spans 15 amino acids. The CDR3 sequence: CSVGGPGGFVATQYF. In DNA form, the CDR3 reads TGCAGCGTTGGAGGGCCAGGGGGGTTCGTCGCTACGCAGTATTTT.

This clonotype occurred a few times. J is TRBJ2-2 and V is TRBV20-1; 8 bases are shared with TRBD2. This CDR3 comprises 14 residues. Germline-derived CDR1 and CDR2 are DFQATT and SNEGSKA (reference sequence). V lost 6 bases and J lost 5; bases outside the gene matches: 8. DNA of the CDR3: TGCAGTGCCCATCGGAGCGGGAGTACCGGGGAGCTGTTTTTT. It translates to CSAHRSGSTGELFF.

This clonotype was seen many times. The rearrangement uses TRBV27 and TRBJ2-5; D possibly corresponds to TRBD2 (6 bases). Germline-derived CDR1 and CDR2 are MNHEY and SMNVEV (reference sequence). Between the trimmed V and J ends, which lost 5 bases and 7 bases, there was a span of 14 bases. The CDR3 length is 13 residues. Here the CDR3 reads CASSTGLPGTQYF. In DNA form, the CDR3 reads TGTGCCAGCAGTACGGGACTCCCGGGGACCCAGTACTTC.

In its sample, this clonotype was seen a few times. V gene TRBV29-1 combines with J gene TRBJ2-1, with D uncertain. This CDR3 region has 12 residues. Germline V gene sequence: CDR1 SQVTM, CDR2 ANQGSEA. V was cut by 3 bases and J by 0 bases, with 3 bases left in between. The CDR3 coding sequence is TGCAGCGTTGACGGCTCCTACAATGAGCAGTTCTTC. Translation: CSVDGSYNEQFF.

The V and J genes are TRBV2 and TRBJ2-3; D perhaps matches TRBD1 (5 bases). The CDR3 runs 15 residues. V dropped 3 bases and J dropped 2 bases, with 12 bases sitting between them. Germline V gene data show CDR1 as SNHLY and CDR2 as FYNNEI. The CDR3 region has the DNA TGTGCCAGCAGTGACAGGGCCACGACCACAGATACGCAGTATTTT. Residues: CASSDRATTTDTQYF.

In its sample, this clonotype was seen many times. V usage is TRBV6-5 and J usage is TRBJ2-2; 7 bases line up with TRBD1. V trimming: 3 bases; J trimming: 7 bases; junction bases outside the gene matches: 8. From germline, CDR1 is MNHEY and CDR2 SVGAGI. The CDR3 length is 15 residues. The CDR3 protein is CASSYLVQGDGELFF. CDR3 DNA sequence: TGTGCCAGCAGTTATTTAGTCCAGGGGGACGGGGAGCTGTTTTTT.